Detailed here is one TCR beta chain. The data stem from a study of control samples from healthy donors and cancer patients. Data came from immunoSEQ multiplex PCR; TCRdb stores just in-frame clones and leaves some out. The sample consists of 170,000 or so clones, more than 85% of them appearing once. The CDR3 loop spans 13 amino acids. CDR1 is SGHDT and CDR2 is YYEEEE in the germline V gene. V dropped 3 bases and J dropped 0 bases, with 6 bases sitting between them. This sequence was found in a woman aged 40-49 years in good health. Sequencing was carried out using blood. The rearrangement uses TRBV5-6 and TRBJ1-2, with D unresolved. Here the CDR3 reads CASSSPTNYGYTF. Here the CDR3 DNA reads TGTGCCAGCAGCTCCCCTACTAACTATGGCTACACCTTC.